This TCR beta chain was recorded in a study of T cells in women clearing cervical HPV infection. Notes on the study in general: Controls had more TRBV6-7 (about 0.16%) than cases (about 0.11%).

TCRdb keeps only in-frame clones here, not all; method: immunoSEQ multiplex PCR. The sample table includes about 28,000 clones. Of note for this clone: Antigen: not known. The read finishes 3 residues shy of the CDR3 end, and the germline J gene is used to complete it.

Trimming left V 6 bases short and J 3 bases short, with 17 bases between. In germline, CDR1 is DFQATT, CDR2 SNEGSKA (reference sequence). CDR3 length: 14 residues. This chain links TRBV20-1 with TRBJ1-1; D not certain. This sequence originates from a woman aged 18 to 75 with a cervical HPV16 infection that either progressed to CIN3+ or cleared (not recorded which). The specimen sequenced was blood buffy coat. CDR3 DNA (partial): TGCAGTGCGCAGAGTTTACATGAGGACACTGAA. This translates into CSAQSLHEDTE. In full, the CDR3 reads CSAQSLHEDTEAFF.